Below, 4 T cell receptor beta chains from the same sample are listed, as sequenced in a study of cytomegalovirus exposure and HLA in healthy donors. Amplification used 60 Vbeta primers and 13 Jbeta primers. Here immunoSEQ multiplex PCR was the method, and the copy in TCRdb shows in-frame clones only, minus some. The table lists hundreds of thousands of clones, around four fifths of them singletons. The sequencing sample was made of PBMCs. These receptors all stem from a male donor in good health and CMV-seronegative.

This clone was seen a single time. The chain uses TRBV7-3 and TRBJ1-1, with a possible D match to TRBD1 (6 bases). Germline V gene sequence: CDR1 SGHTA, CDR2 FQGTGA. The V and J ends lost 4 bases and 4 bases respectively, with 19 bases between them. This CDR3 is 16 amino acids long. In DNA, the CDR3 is TGTGCCAGCAGCTCCCGGGGCAGGGGCGTCGGCACTGAAGCTTTCTTT. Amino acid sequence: CASSSRGRGVGTEAFF.

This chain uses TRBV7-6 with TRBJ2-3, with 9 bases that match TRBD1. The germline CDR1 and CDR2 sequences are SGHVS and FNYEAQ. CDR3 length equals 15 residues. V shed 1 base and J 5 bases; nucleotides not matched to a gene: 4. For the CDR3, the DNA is TGTGCCAGCAGCTTAGGGGGACAGGGAATAGATACGCAGTATTTT. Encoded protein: CASSLGGQGIDTQYF.

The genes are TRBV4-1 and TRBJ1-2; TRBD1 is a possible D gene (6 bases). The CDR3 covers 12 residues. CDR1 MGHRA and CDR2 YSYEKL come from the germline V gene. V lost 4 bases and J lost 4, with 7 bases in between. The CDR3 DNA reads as TGCGCCAGCAGCCGGGACACCTATGGCTACACCTTC. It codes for CASSRDTYGYTF.

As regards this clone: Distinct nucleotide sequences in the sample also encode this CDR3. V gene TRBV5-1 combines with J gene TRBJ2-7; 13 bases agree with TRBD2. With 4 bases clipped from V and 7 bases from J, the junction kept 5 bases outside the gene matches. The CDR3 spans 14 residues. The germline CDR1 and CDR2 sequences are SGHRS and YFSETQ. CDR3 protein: CASSLGLAGDEQYF. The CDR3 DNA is TGCGCCAGCAGCCTTGGACTAGCGGGAGATGAGCAGTACTTC.